These T cell receptor beta chains were read from a single sample in a study of cytomegalovirus exposure and HLA in healthy donors. TCRdb's copy holds only in-frame clones and misses some; the assay was immunoSEQ multiplex PCR. The sample lists more than 150,000 clones; roughly three quarters were seen once. The source material was PBMCs. The receptors come from a woman aged 40 to 50 in good health and CMV-seropositive. Each CDR3 is given with its conserved first and last residue. Each record gives: D gene, clone size, J gene, V gene, CDR3 DNA, CDR3 protein. The D gene is left open where the match is weak. Part of the rows lack a size; the others show once, few, many or a class for expanded clones.

>TRBD1|-|TRBJ2-3|TRBV15
TGTGCCACCAGCAGAGAAGGACAGGGGACAGATACGCAGTATTTT
CATSREGQGTDTQYF
>TRBD1|-|TRBJ2-7|TRBV2
TGTGCCAGCCGGGACAGGGGAATGTACGAGCAGTACTTC
CASRDRGMYEQYF
>-|-|TRBJ2-2|TRBV4-1
TGCGCCAGCAGCCAAGATCTTAGAGGGGAGCTGTTTTTT
CASSQDLRGELFF
>-|few|TRBJ1-5|TRBV7-9
TGTGCCAGCAGCTTAGTCGGTGGTAGCAATCAGCCCCAGCATTTT
CASSLVGGSNQPQHF
>TRBD2|few|TRBJ2-7|TRBV9
TGTGCCAGCAGCGCACGCGAGCGGGGGTCCCACTACGAGCAGTACTTC
CASSARERGSHYEQYF
>TRBD2|-|TRBJ2-3|TRBV27
TGTGCCAGCAGTAGCCCGTCTAGCGGGGGGTTCACAGATACGCAGTATTTT
CASSSPSSGGFTDTQYF
>-|-|TRBJ1-2|TRBV4-1
TGCGCCAGCAGCCAAGGGACAGCATATGGCTACACCTTC
CASSQGTAYGYTF
>-|-|TRBJ2-2|TRBV7-8
TGTGCCAGCAGACAGGGAGGGTCCGGGGAGCTGTTTTTT
CASRQGGSGELFF
>TRBD2|-|TRBJ2-2|TRBV7-9
TGTGCCAGCAGCGTGTCAACGGGGGGTCGAAGGACCGGGGAGCTGTTTTTT
CASSVSTGGRRTGELFF
>-|-|TRBJ1-2|TRBV5-4
TGTGCCAGCAGCTCAGGTGGCCTGACAGTCAACCTCTGCTACACCTTC
CASSSGGLTVNLCYTF
>-|-|TRBJ2-7|TRBV11-2
TGTGCCAGCGGTGTAGCCCCACAGGGCAGGGTCCACGAGCAGTACTTC
CASGVAPQGRVHEQYF
>-|-|TRBJ1-2|TRBV2
TGTGCCAGCAAAAGAGACGGAGGAGCTAACTATGGCTACACCTTC
CASKRDGGANYGYTF
>TRBD2|-|TRBJ2-2|TRBV30
TGTGCCTGGACTGCACTAGCGGGGGACACCGGGGAGCTGTTTTTT
CAWTALAGDTGELFF
>-|-|TRBJ2-3|TRBV7-7
TGTGCCAGCAGCCCGGGGGGCCAGACAGATACGCAGTATTTT
CASSPGGQTDTQYF
>TRBD1|once|TRBJ2-7|TRBV7-2
TGTGCCAGCAGCCCCGGGACAGGGGTTGACGAGCAGTACTTC
CASSPGTGVDEQYF
>-|-|TRBJ1-3|TRBV9
TGTGCCAGCAGCGTAGCGATAGGGGATTCTGGAAACACCATATATTTT
CASSVAIGDSGNTIYF
>TRBD1|-|TRBJ1-2|TRBV2
TGTGCCAGCAGCCCCGTCTTGGGACAGACCTATGGCTACACCTTC
CASSPVLGQTYGYTF
>-|-|TRBJ2-2|TRBV6-1
TGTGCCAGCAGCAAAGGGGCAGGGGTGCCCGGGGAGCTGTTTTTT
CASSKGAGVPGELFF
>TRBD1|few|TRBJ2-3|TRBV18
TGTGCCAGCTCACCTCGAGAGACAGGGTCCACAGATACGCAGTATTTT
CASSPRETGSTDTQYF
>-|-|TRBJ2-1|TRBV5-1
TGCGCCAGCAGCTTGGAGGACAGCTCCTACAATGAGCAGTTCTTC
CASSLEDSSYNEQFF
>TRBD2|few|TRBJ2-1|TRBV7-2
TGTGCCAGCAGCTTAGGATTTCTTGGCGGGGGGGCCCTCTACAATGAGCAGTTCTTC
CASSLGFLGGGALYNEQFF
>TRBD1|-|TRBJ2-7|TRBV7-8
TGTGCCAGCAGTTCGGACAGGGGCTACGAGCAGTACTTC
CASSSDRGYEQYF
>TRBD1|-|TRBJ1-6|TRBV19
TGTGCCAGTAGTCCGAGGACAGGGGAAGGATTTGGTTCACCCCTCCACTTT
CASSPRTGEGFGSPLHF
>-|-|TRBJ1-1|TRBV9
TGTGCCAGCAGCCCAACTCAGGGGCCCAGGCCTGAAGCTTTCTTT
CASSPTQGPRPEAFF
>-|-|TRBJ2-2|TRBV13
TGTGCCAGCAGCTTAGGGGACAGGAACACCGGGGAGCTGTTTTTT
CASSLGDRNTGELFF
>TRBD1|-|TRBJ1-2|TRBV7-8
TGTGCCAGCAGCTTAGGAAGGACAGGCTATGGCTACACCTTC
CASSLGRTGYGYTF
>-|-|TRBJ2-2|TRBV9
TGTGCCAGCAGCGTAGAGGAAGTGCTAGCTTCGGGGAACACCGGGGAGCTGTTTTTT
CASSVEEVLASGNTGELFF
>TRBD1|-|TRBJ1-5|TRBV19
TGTGCCAGTAGTATGGAGGGGGGACAGGGGGGTCGTCAGCCCCAGCATTTT
CASSMEGGQGGRQPQHF
>TRBD2|-|TRBJ2-4|TRBV5-1
TGCGCCAGCAGCATAGCGGGGGGGGACATTCAGTACTTC
CASSIAGGDIQYF
>TRBD1|once|TRBJ1-6|TRBV28
TGTGCCAGCAGTTTAAGACAGGGTAGTTCCTATAATTCACCCCTCCACTTT
CASSLRQGSSYNSPLHF
>-|-|TRBJ1-1|TRBV30
TGTGCCTGGAGGGCGGGCCCCCAAGCTTTCTTT
CAWRAGPQAFF
>-|-|TRBJ1-1|TRBV5-4
TGTGCCAGCAGCTTTAGCAGGGGAGACACTGAAGCTTTCTTT
CASSFSRGDTEAFF
>-|-|TRBJ1-2|TRBV6-5
TGTGCCAGCAGATTTCCCAGGGGCCCTAGTTATGGCTACACCTTC
CASRFPRGPSYGYTF
>TRBD1|-|TRBJ1-2|TRBV11-2
TGTGCCAGCAGCTTACGTGGGACAGTCACTAACTATGGCTACACCTTC
CASSLRGTVTNYGYTF
>TRBD1|-|TRBJ1-1|TRBV25-1
TGTGCCAGCAGTGGTCGGACAGGAAACACTGAAGCTTTCTTT
CASSGRTGNTEAFF